This T cell receptor beta chain was sequenced in a study of cytomegalovirus exposure and HLA in healthy donors. The primer mix had 60 Vbeta and 13 Jbeta primers. The assay was immunoSEQ multiplex PCR, and TCRdb's table has in-frame clones only and misses some. The repertoire holds 120,000 or so clones, with more than 60% as singletons. General study findings and limits: Several V segments, TRBV6-2 and TRBV6-3 among them, could not be told apart and were dropped.

CDR3 length: 15 residues. The V end was cut by 3 bases, the J end by 4 bases, with 16 bases between. Germline V gene data show CDR1 as MNHNS and CDR2 as SASEGT. Notes on this clone: What it recognizes is unknown.

Sequencing input: PBMCs. The genes are TRBV6-1 and TRBJ2-7; D is possibly TRBD2 (6 bases). The origin of this receptor is a man aged 25 to 45 in good health and CMV-seronegative. This CDR3 reads CASSDRASGRYEQYF. The CDR3 nucleotides read TGTGCCAGCAGTGACCGGGCCTCGGGGAGGTACGAGCAGTACTTC.